This T cell receptor beta chain was sequenced in a study of shared clonotypes between healthy human individuals (dated by TCRdb to 2018 to 2021). Background for the entire study: A few men and a couple of women, aged 18 to 49 years, made up the cohort. To estimate repertoire size and how much clonotype sharing occurs between individuals, the study deeply sequenced the blood TCR repertoires of five healthy adults. To increase sequencing depth and limit assay-specific biases, different laboratories used diverse techniques to prepare libraries and sequence TCR repertoires. Each donor's leukapheresis produced roughly between about 0.8 and 10 billion PBMCs. On the study overall, not on this receptor specifically: Sampling was restricted to blood, and TCR repertoires in tissues likely differ from the TCR repertoires found in blood. Pairwise subsampling led to the expectation that sequencing depth would affect the degree of clonotype sharing among donors. Because the study included a small number of donors, the genetic and exposure-history diversity represented was limited.

Donors were healthy HIV-negative adults with no recently reported acute infections or vaccinations. Only Caucasian adults living in Nashville, Tennessee, USA were represented among the donors. For unsorted samples, tens of millions of PBMCs were counted, and genomic DNA was extracted using the QIAamp DNA Blood Mini kit. Blood was collected by leukapheresis, and PBMCs were isolated by Ficoll-Histopaque density gradient centrifugation and then cryopreserved in liquid nitrogen vapor phase. As regards this clone: Its antigen is still unknown. One base away there is no much larger clone; base qualities are not given.

TCR CDR3 regions were amplified from genomic DNA by multiplex PCR using the deep immunoSEQ assay. Extracted genomic DNA from each cell subset was spread evenly across all wells of several immunoSEQ 96-well plates, with each plate serving as a replicate. For unsorted PBMC, each replicate PCR was loaded with around 300 ng genomic DNA, equivalent to about 30,000 T cell genomes. Ten immunoSEQ deep assay plates were used to sequence unsorted PBMC genomic DNA. Purified libraries were quantified with a Qubit 3.0 fluorometer, sized on a Bioanalyzer 2100, and re-quantified with the KAPA Library Quantification kit. Every immunoSEQ 96-well plate was sequenced on a separate single-read 150-cycle Illumina NextSeq 550 flow cell. On the authors' methods: Because the immunoSEQ output included only junctional sequences and no quality scores, the filtering could not be the same as the filtering used for full-length reads. Sequences were annotated with PyIR, a Python wrapper for IgBLAST v1.9, using IMGT germline references to assign V/J genes and CDR3. Any read was removed if the V/J assignment was weak (E-value above 1e-6), the CDR3 was missing, or the read contained stop codons, out-of-frame junctions, or ambiguous translated residues. V3J clonotypes were defined by identical inferred V gene, J gene, and CDR3 amino acid sequence. Percentage overlap between repertoires was computed as shared unique clonotypes divided by the size of the smaller repertoire. Richness of each repertoire was evaluated using RTK rarefaction, the Chao1 estimator, and Recon v2.1 estimates of unobserved clonotypes. TCRdb obtained this table from immuneACCESS and retained in-frame rearrangements with V and J assigned. These tables miss some clones; where compared with another copy, unresolved V genes account for less than half of the shortfall, and the remainder is unexplained. V and J calls and clone size are those listed in that table; D and trimming were worked out from the DNA. A total of about half a million clones appear in this sample, 70% to 80% of them only once. The top ten constitute over 9.5% of the sample.

Per the germline V gene, SNHLY is the CDR1 and FYNNEI is the CDR2. Unmatched junction bases come to 12, with V trimmed by 6 bases and J by 8 bases. Taken from cysteine to phenylalanine, the CDR3 has 14 residues. CDR3 DNA only is kept here, 42 bases in frame from base 1. The chain is encoded by TRBV2 joined to TRBJ1-2; 7 middle bases align to TRBD1. Material: PBMCs. This TCR was recovered from a woman between 40 and 50 years old in good health. Some clones in this sample may be carry-over from other donors' samples. The DNA reads as follows: TGTGCCAGCAGAGCCGGGACAGAAACCCAAGGCTACACCTTC. This yields the protein CASRAGTETQGYTF. With all but the CDR3 taken from the reference TRBV2 and TRBJ1-2 genes, the full variable domain is: EPEVTQTPSHQVTQMGQEVILRCVPISNHLYFYWYRQILGQKVEFLVSFYNNEISEKSEIFDDQFSVERPDGSNFTLKIRSTKLEDSAMYFCASRAGTETQGYTFGSGTRLTVV.